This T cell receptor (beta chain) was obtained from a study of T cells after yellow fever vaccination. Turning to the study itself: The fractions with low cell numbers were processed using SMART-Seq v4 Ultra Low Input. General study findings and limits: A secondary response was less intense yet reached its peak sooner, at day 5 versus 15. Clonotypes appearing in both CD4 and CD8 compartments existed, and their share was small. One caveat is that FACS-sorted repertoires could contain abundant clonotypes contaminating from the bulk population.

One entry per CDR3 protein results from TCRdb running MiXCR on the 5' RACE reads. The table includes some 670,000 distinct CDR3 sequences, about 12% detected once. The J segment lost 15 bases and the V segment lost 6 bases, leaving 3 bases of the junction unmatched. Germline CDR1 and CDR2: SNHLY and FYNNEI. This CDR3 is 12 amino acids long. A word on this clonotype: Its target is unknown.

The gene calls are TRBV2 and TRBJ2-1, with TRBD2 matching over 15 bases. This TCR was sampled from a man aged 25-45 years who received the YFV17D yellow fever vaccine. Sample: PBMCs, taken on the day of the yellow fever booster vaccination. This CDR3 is CASRGLAGGVFF. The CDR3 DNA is TGTGCCAGCAGGGGACTAGCGGGAGGTGTGTTCTTC.